This T cell receptor (beta chain) was documented in a study of T cell repertoires and HLA-DP antigens. Background on the study: Average DNA input: approximately 230 ng for CD137+CD4+ sorts, roughly 1.2 ug pre-culture. Broader study findings: Previously undetected clones averaged approximately 34% and 48% against the two alleles respectively.

Primers targeted 54 TRBV and 13 TRBJ segments. TCRdb's table, derived via immunoSEQ multiplex PCR, lists solely in-frame clones and lacks some. This sample yields around 100,000 clones, of which almost 95% are seen a single time; less than 0.35% belongs to the top ten. As concerns this clone: The antigen remains unidentified.

V was cut by 3 bases and J by 10 bases, with 12 bases left in between. The CDR3 is 12 amino acids. Germline CDR1 ENHRY, CDR2 SYGVKD. Untouched CD4+ T cells were isolated by negative selection, averaging roughly 98% purity. The specimen was CD4+ T cells from PBMCs. The V call is TRBV10-3, the J call TRBJ2-5; possible D gene TRBD2, 6 bases. The sequence came from a woman under 30 in good health and CMV-seronegative. CDR3 bases: TGTGCCATCAGTGATTCTCCGGGGGACCAGTACTTC. This codes for CAISDSPGDQYF.